This TCR beta chain was captured by sequencing in a study of Ad26.COV2.S vaccination and SARS-CoV-2 variants. On the study more broadly: Recipients of Ad26.COV2.S got it intramuscularly, once or twice 56 days apart.

Whole-study results and caveats: The breadth of spike-specific CD8+ and CD4+ T cell responses after vaccination was reportedly substantial.

Details on this clone: Antigen specificity is unknown.

Clones were sequenced by immunoSEQ multiplex PCR, and TCRdb holds only the in-frame ones, with some missing. Of some 290,000 clones in the sample, 85% were seen once. The treatment denotes: 15 to 20 received Ad26.COV2.S at low or high dose, single or two shots; about 5 received placebo; per-sample allocation not given. Repertoires come from day 63 after the first vaccine or placebo injection. This TCR derives from a person between 18 and 65 years old who received the Ad26.COV2.S COVID-19 vaccine or a placebo. The input for sequencing was peripheral blood, taken in a trial of Ad26.COV2.S vaccine versus placebo.

The CDR3 loop is CASSFRLNSYNEQFF. CDR3 bases: TGTGCCAGCAGCTTCCGACTAAACTCCTACAATGAGCAGTTCTTC. The chain employs TRBV11-3 and TRBJ2-1; D may be TRBD2 (5 bases). The CDR3 covers 15 residues. CDR1 and CDR2 from the germline V gene are SGHNT and YENEEA. Trimming cost V 3 bases and J 0 bases, with 9 bases left between them.